The 15 T cell receptor beta chains below were found in one sample sequenced in a study of blood T cell repertoires in COVID-19. The assay was immunoSEQ multiplex PCR, and TCRdb's table has in-frame clones only and misses some. The repertoire includes under 200,000 clones, about 93% of them detected once, and about 0.54% sits in the top ten. Sequenced: peripheral blood. The receptors originated from a man aged 50-59 years with acute or convalescent COVID-19.

In this sample, this clone turned up once. This chain connects TRBV6-6 to TRBJ1-5; D remains unclear. CDR3 length equals 14 residues. Per the germline V gene, CDR1 is MNHNY and CDR2 is SVGAGI (reference sequence). V dropped 7 bases and J dropped 2 bases, with 12 bases sitting between them. DNA for the CDR3: TGTGCCAGCACCTGGGGAGATCGCAATCAGCCCCAGCATTTT. This codes for CASTWGDRNQPQHF.

The V gene is TRBV7-2, the J gene TRBJ2-5, with 7 bases fitting TRBD2. Trimming cost V 7 bases and J 4 bases; bases outside gene matches: 6. Germline-derived CDR1 and CDR2 are SGHTA and FQGNSA. The CDR3 covers 13 residues. The CDR3 region has the DNA TGTGCCAGCAAACGGGGGGAACTAGAGACCCAGTACTTC. It codes for CASKRGELETQYF. Complete variable domain (other parts from reference TRBV7-2 and TRBJ2-5): GAGVSQSPSNKVTEKGKDVELRCDPISGHTALYWYRQSLGQGLEFLIYFQGNSAPDKSGLPSDRFSAERTGGSVSTLTIQRTQQEDSAVYLCASKRGELETQYFGPGTRLLVL.

The V gene is TRBV4-1, the J gene TRBJ2-1, with 8 bases lining up with TRBD2. Germline trimming cut 2 bases from V and 2 bases from J; bases unmatched to any gene: 8. The CDR3 spans 17 residues. Germline CDR1 MGHRA, CDR2 YSYEKL. The CDR3: CASSQSPRGGPYNEQFF. As DNA, the CDR3 is TGCGCCAGCAGCCAATCCCCCCGGGGGGGACCCTACAATGAGCAGTTCTTC.

The chain uses TRBV18 and TRBJ1-4; perhaps TRBD1 as D (6 bases). The CDR3 spans 14 residues. With 6 bases removed from V and 3 bases from J, the gap between germline ends came to 11 bases. Germline V CDR1 and CDR2: KGHSH, LQKENI. CDR3 in amino acids: CASSPTGSNEKLFF. CDR3 bases: TGTGCCAGCTCCCCGACAGGATCTAATGAAAAACTGTTTTTT.

The V and J genes are TRBV27 and TRBJ1-2; TRBD1 matches 8 bases. Germline V gene sequence: CDR1 MNHEY, CDR2 SMNVEV (reference sequence). The CDR3 is made up of 15 amino acids. Trimming at V came to 6 bases and at J to 5 bases, leaving 11 bases not matched to a gene. CDR3 bases: TGTGCCAGCAGGTTTGCGGGACAGGAATCTTATGGCTACACCTTC. Encoded protein: CASRFAGQESYGYTF.

The rearrangement links TRBV7-2 to TRBJ2-2, with 7 bases lining up with TRBD1. Looked up from germline, CDR1 is SGHTA and CDR2 is FQGNSA. The CDR3 loop spans 16 amino acids. V shed 6 bases and J 0 bases; nucleotides not matched to a gene: 7. DNA of the CDR3: TGTGCCAGCAGTACCAGACAGGGCGCGAACACCGGGGAGCTGTTTTTT. Translation gives CASSTRQGANTGELFF.

The chain recombines TRBV2 with TRBJ2-2, with TRBD1 matching over 10 bases. V shed 7 bases and J 5 bases; nucleotides not matched to a gene: 7. The length of the CDR3 is 15 residues. Germline V CDR1 and CDR2: SNHLY, FYNNEI. The CDR3 coding sequence is TGTGCCAGCATTAGACAGGGGGCAAGTACCGGGGAGCTGTTTTTT. This sequence encodes CASIRQGASTGELFF.

V is TRBV13 and J is TRBJ1-5; D is possibly TRBD1 (6 bases). V lost 6 bases and J 1 base, leaving 10 bases between the germline ends. Germline V gene sequence: CDR1 PRHDT, CDR2 FYEKMQ (reference sequence). The CDR3 runs 14 residues. The CDR3 DNA reads TGTGCCAGCAGTCCAGGGGCGAGCAATCAGCCCCAGCATTTT. This encodes CASSPGASNQPQHF.

The chain carries TRBV4-2 and TRBJ2-7; 12 bases fit TRBD2. This CDR3 contains 20 residues. V was pared by 1 base and J by 0 bases, with 13 bases of the junction left unmatched. The germline CDR1 and CDR2 sequences are LGHNA and YNFKEQ. Here the CDR3 DNA reads TGTGCCAGCAGCCAAGGATCTTCACTAGCGGGAGGACTAAGCTCCTACGAGCAGTACTTC. Amino acids: CASSQGSSLAGGLSSYEQYF.

The rearrangement joins TRBV2 to TRBJ2-2; 7 positions agree with TRBD2. The trim removed 6 bases at V and 8 bases at J, leaving 9 bases unmatched. This CDR3 is built from 14 residues. CDR1 SNHLY and CDR2 FYNNEI come from the germline V gene. The CDR3 DNA is TGTGCCAGCAGCACGAGACTAGCCGTGGGGGAGCTGTTTTTT. It encodes CASSTRLAVGELFF.

The CDR3 here is CASSEAGANSGANVLTF. The CDR3 region has the DNA TGTGCCAGCAGTGAAGCGGGCGCCAACTCTGGGGCCAACGTCCTGACTTTC. The chain carries TRBV6-1 and TRBJ2-6, with D unclear. Per the germline V gene, CDR1 is MNHNS and CDR2 is SASEGT. The CDR3 sequence is 17 residues long. The V gene lost 0 bases and the J gene lost 0 bases, with 9 bases spanning the gap.

The V call is TRBV4-2, the J call TRBJ2-1; perhaps TRBD2 as D (5 bases). Germline V lookup: CDR1 LGHNA, CDR2 YNFKEQ. The CDR3 is 16 residues long. V lost 0 bases and J 4 bases, leaving 13 bases between the germline ends. This CDR3 reads CASSQEMVTSYNEQFF. DNA for the CDR3: TGTGCCAGCAGCCAAGAAATGGTTACTAGTTACAATGAGCAGTTCTTC.

The chain combines TRBV4-2 with TRBJ2-2, with TRBD2 matching 12 bases. The CDR3 extends over 16 amino acids. Germline loops: CDR1 LGHNA, CDR2 YNFKEQ. V trimming: 1 base; J trimming: 3 bases; junction bases outside the gene matches: 0. The CDR3 here is CASSQGLAGDTGELFF. As DNA, the CDR3 is TGTGCCAGCAGCCAAGGACTAGCGGGGGACACCGGGGAGCTGTTTTTT.

The J gene is TRBJ1-4, the V gene TRBV7-9; tentatively, D is TRBD1 (6 bases). The length of the CDR3 is 16 residues. With 5 bases removed from V and 0 bases from J, the gap between germline ends came to 13 bases. Germline-derived CDR1 and CDR2 are SEHNR and FQNEAQ (reference sequence). CDR3 sequence: CASSPQGLATNEKLFF. The CDR3 bases are TGTGCCAGCAGCCCACAGGGTCTTGCAACTAATGAAAAACTGTTTTTT.

In DNA, the CDR3 is TGCAGCGTTGTGAGGGCTTACACCGGGGAGCTGTTTTTT. This gives the protein CSVVRAYTGELFF. The V gene is TRBV29-1, the J gene TRBJ2-2; a weak D match, TRBD2 (5 bases). Germline assignment: CDR1 SQVTM and CDR2 ANQGSEA. The CDR3 contains 13 residues. The V gene lost 4 bases and the J gene lost 3 bases, with 9 bases spanning the gap.